This TCR beta chain was retrieved from a study of T cells in Graves' hyperthyroidism and ophthalmopathy. RNA transcripts gave rise to amplified TCR beta CDR3 regions. HTBI primers were used for first-round RT-PCR of the TCR CDR3. One entry per CDR3 protein results from TCRdb running MiXCR on the multiplex PCR reads. The sample lists fewer than 350,000 distinct CDR3 sequences, about 21% occurring once. This clonotype was found many times. Its antigen remains unknown. Study-level results: Ophthalmopathy onset followed model prediction by a median around six months.

If no ophthalmopathy progression occurred within 18 months, Graves' hyperthyroidism was stable. Patients having uncontrolled infection, another autoimmune disease, pregnancy or lactation were not included. Thyroid ultrasound and orbital computed tomography, with clinical symptoms and serum thyroxine and TRAb, informed diagnoses. Germline V CDR1 and CDR2: SGHKS, YYEKEE (reference sequence). Trimming left V 0 bases short and J 1 base short, with 15 bases between. This CDR3 has 17 residues. The V gene is TRBV5-5, the J gene TRBJ2-3; D is ambiguous. Sequencing used blood. This receptor was identified in a woman in her forties or fifties with Graves' hyperthyroidism. The CDR3 loop is CASSLGGSGLRTDTQYF. CDR3 DNA sequence: TGTGCCAGCAGCTTGGGGGGATCGGGCCTCCGCACAGATACGCAGTATTTT. Full variable domain (rest looked up from reference TRBV5-5 and TRBJ2-3): DAGVTQSPTHLIKTRGQQVTLRCSPISGHKSVSWYQQVLGQGPQFIFQYYEKEERGRGNFPDRFSARQFPNYSSELNVNALLLGDSALYLCASSLGGSGLRTDTQYFGPGTRLTVL.